Detailed here is one T cell receptor (beta chain). Its target is unknown. Germline V gene sequence: CDR1 LNHDA, CDR2 SQIVND (reference sequence). The CDR3 extends over 14 amino acids. V shed 6 bases, J shed 5 bases, and the junction held 4 bases outside the gene matches. The sample comes from a study of beta chain features in type 1 diabetes. Study overall: Healthy donors, compared against patients, showed similar age, gender and cell yields. The samples had around 98 million sorted cells examined in all. Study observations and caveats: Junctions at VDJ sites from type 1 diabetes patients had fewer insertions and more deletions. In cDNA sequencing, cells with high TCR expression could be over-represented.

The investigators reverse transcribed all of the isolated RNA, so they sequenced expressed TCRB transcripts. Data came from immunoSEQ multiplex PCR; TCRdb stores just in-frame clones and leaves some out. The sample lists 900,000 or so clones, 15% to 20% seen once, with 0.023% in the top ten. The source is a woman under 30 in good health. The V call is TRBV19, the J call TRBJ2-3, with 11 bases that match TRBD1. The sequenced sample was naive CD4+ T cells from blood. The CDR3 region has the DNA TGTGCCAGTAGCGGACAGGGGGCCCTAGATACGCAGTATTTT. It is translated as CASSGQGALDTQYF.